The 23 T cell receptor beta chains listed next were all sequenced from one sample in a study of spatial heterogeneity in lung cancer. TCRdb ran MiXCR on the 5' RACE reads and lists one entry per CDR3 protein. Of over 70,000 distinct CDR3 sequences listed, nearly 9% are singletons. The time point denotes: blood at routine non-recurrence follow-up after resection. Sequencing was performed on PBMCs, taken at follow-up. The source of these receptors is a female donor with early-stage non-small cell lung cancer.

This chain links TRBV7-8 with TRBJ2-1; TRBD2 aligns across 7 bases. V shed 4 bases, J shed 0 bases, and the junction held 3 bases outside the gene matches. There are 15 residues in the CDR3. Germline V gene sequence: CDR1 SGHVS, CDR2 FQNEAQ. The CDR3 DNA sequence: TGTGCCAGCAGCTCTAGCGGAGGCTCCTACAATGAGCAGTTCTTC. Its translation is CASSSSGGSYNEQFF.

This rearrangement joins TRBV20-1 to TRBJ2-1; TRBD2 matches 7 bases. J was trimmed by 10 bases and V by 7 bases; bases with no gene match: 10. The CDR3 sequence is 12 residues long. Germline assignment: CDR1 DFQATT and CDR2 SNEGSKA (reference sequence). The CDR3 DNA follows: TGCAGTGTCTCAGCGGGGAGCAAAGAGCAGTTCTTC. Translated, it gives CSVSAGSKEQFF.

The chain carries TRBV5-1 and TRBJ2-3; D call uncertain. Germline V gives CDR1 SGHRS, CDR2 YFSETQ. Trimming left V 0 bases short and J 4 bases short, with 3 bases between. CDR3 length equals 12 residues. Here the CDR3 reads CASSLAADTQYF. The CDR3 DNA sequence: TGCGCCAGCAGCTTGGCCGCAGATACGCAGTATTTT.

This clonotype appeared a few times. The rearrangement links TRBV5-1 to TRBJ2-7; TRBD1 aligns across 7 bases. The CDR3 has 14 amino acids. V shed 3 bases and J 2 bases; nucleotides not matched to a gene: 5. Germline values: CDR1 SGHRS, CDR2 YFSETQ. The CDR3 coding sequence is TGCGCCAGCAGCTCACGGGACAGTACCTACGAGCAGTACTTC. Encoded protein: CASSSRDSTYEQYF. Supplemented by reference TRBV5-1 and TRBJ2-7, the full variable domain reads KAGVTQTPRYLIKTRGQQVTLSCSPISGHRSVSWYQQTPGQGLQFLFEYFSETQRNKGNFPGRFSGRQFSNSRSEMNVSTLELGDSALYLCASSSRDSTYEQYFGPGTRLTVT.

The chain carries TRBV3-1 and TRBJ2-3; no clear D. Trimming shortened V by 7 bases and J by 5 bases, and 7 bases separated the two germline ends. There are 11 residues in the CDR3. Germline values: CDR1 LGHDT, CDR2 YNNKEL (reference sequence). The CDR3 region is CASTLGDTQYF. The CDR3, as DNA: TGTGCCAGCACCCTGGGAGATACGCAGTATTTT.

This clonotype came up a few times. V usage is TRBV12-3 or TRBV12-4 and J usage is TRBJ1-1; unclear D gene. The CDR3 length is 12 residues. V gave up 4 bases and J gave up 4 bases, with 7 bases separating them. Here the CDR3 reads CASSSYSTEAFF. The CDR3 DNA follows: TGTGCCAGCAGTTCGTATAGCACTGAAGCTTTCTTT.

The chain recombines TRBV6-1 with TRBJ2-7; TRBD1 aligns across 10 bases. Trimming at V came to 2 bases and at J to 4 bases, leaving 8 bases not matched to a gene. Germline CDR1 MNHNS, CDR2 SASEGT. CDR3 size: 16 residues. CDR3 sequence: CASSERGTGEGYEQYF. The CDR3 DNA sequence: TGTGCCAGCAGTGAACGGGGGACAGGGGAAGGATACGAGCAGTACTTC.

The gene calls are TRBV20-1 and TRBJ2-6; D is unclear. CDR1 DFQATT and CDR2 SNEGSKA come from the germline V gene (reference sequence). The CDR3 is made up of 14 amino acids. V was cut by 1 base and J by 0 bases, with 4 bases left in between. CDR3 DNA: TGCAGTGCTAGAGTCGGCTCTGGGGCCAACGTCCTGACTTTC. This encodes CSARVGSGANVLTF.

The rearrangement uses TRBV2 and TRBJ2-7, with D possibly TRBD2 on 6 matching bases. The V and J ends lost 7 bases and 3 bases respectively, with 10 bases between them. CDR1 and CDR2 (germline): SNHLY, FYNNEI. The length of the CDR3 is 12 residues. CDR3 in amino acids: CASNLASYEQYF. CDR3 nucleotide sequence: TGTGCCAGCAATCTAGCGAGCTACGAGCAGTACTTC.

In this sample, this clonotype turned up many times. This rearrangement joins TRBV7-3 to TRBJ1-1, with D possibly matching TRBD1 (6 bases). The CDR3 consists of 14 residues. Germline V gene sequence: CDR1 SGHTA, CDR2 FQGTGA. The ends were cut back, 4 bases at V and 1 base at J, with 10 bases in the middle. The DNA for the CDR3 is TGTGCCAGCAGCTCACGACAGGAGAACACTGAAGCTTTCTTT. This sequence encodes CASSSRQENTEAFF.

This clonotype was recorded many times. The chain carries TRBV2 and TRBJ2-5; a weak D match, TRBD2 (5 bases). V gave up 5 bases and J gave up 5 bases, with 15 bases separating them. The CDR3 spans 14 residues. Germline CDR1 SNHLY, CDR2 FYNNEI. This CDR3 reads CASSPGPRGETQYF. Written as DNA, the CDR3 is TGTGCCAGCAGTCCGGGCCCGAGAGGGGAGACCCAGTACTTC.

This chain links TRBV6-5 with TRBJ2-7; 10 bases line up with TRBD1. There are 13 residues in the CDR3. Looked up from germline, CDR1 is MNHEY and CDR2 is SVGAGI. Losses at the gene ends were 7 bases for V and 5 bases for J; bases not matched to a gene: 5. The CDR3 coding sequence is TGTGCCAGCAAAGGGACAGGGGACCACGAGCAGTACTTC. This gives the protein CASKGTGDHEQYF.

On this clonotype: This sequence may be a read error, since a much larger clone differs from it by one base. V and J are TRBV14 and TRBJ1-1, with 8 bases lining up with TRBD1. Looked up from germline, CDR1 is SGHDN and CDR2 is FVKESK. There are 13 residues in the CDR3. The CDR3 sequence: CASRVSGGTEAIF. The CDR3 DNA is TGTGCCAGCAGAGTTTCAGGGGGCACTGAAGCTATCTTT.

The table lists this clonotype with many counts. The rearrangement links TRBV5-1 to TRBJ1-2, with D unresolved. This CDR3 region has 11 residues. Germline CDR1 reads SGHRS; CDR2 reads YFSETQ. The germline V and J ends were trimmed by 0 bases and 13 bases, with 10 bases remaining between them. The CDR3 DNA sequence: TGCGCCAGCAGCTTGGACCAAACTGTCACCTTC. Translation: CASSLDQTVTF.

The sample holds a few counts of this clonotype. This chain connects TRBV28 to TRBJ2-7; D is possibly TRBD1 or TRBD2 (5 bases each). The CDR3 runs 15 residues. Trimming removed 2 bases at V and 7 bases at J, with 18 bases between. Germline CDR1 is MDHEN and CDR2 is SYDVKM. CDR3 protein: CASSLRGPKNREQYF. CDR3 bases: TGTGCCAGCAGTTTAAGGGGACCAAAAAATAGGGAGCAGTACTTC.

This clonotype was counted at least ten times. V and J are TRBV21-1 and TRBJ2-1; the table gives TRBD1 as D, unverified against the DNA. TRBV21-1 is listed as a pseudogene. The CDR3 has 15 residues. CDR3 sequence reads: CASSLKGQGAGEQFF. CDR3 DNA sequence: TGTGCCAGCAGCCTTAAGGGGCAGGGGGCCGGTGAGCAGTTCTTC.

This clonotype was found many times. V and J are TRBV20-1 and TRBJ1-5; D is unclear. V gave up 6 bases and J gave up 9 bases, with 18 bases separating them. The germline V gene encodes CDR1 DFQATT and CDR2 SNEGSKA (reference sequence). The CDR3 sequence is 13 residues long. CDR3 in DNA: TGCAGTGCCAAGGCACATCGAATTGGGCCCCAGCATTTT. This gives the protein CSAKAHRIGPQHF.

This sequence joins TRBV9 and TRBJ2-7; D perhaps matches TRBD1 (8 bases). Trimming pared 3 bases from V and 4 bases from J, leaving 26 bases between. Per the germline V gene, CDR1 is SGDLS and CDR2 is YYNGEE. The CDR3 contains 18 residues. CDR3 region: CASSGSGGRQGFLYEQYF. In DNA form, the CDR3 reads TGTGCCAGCAGCGGCAGCGGCGGGAGACAGGGGTTTTTGTACGAGCAGTACTTC.

This chain uses TRBV28 with TRBJ2-7; D not certain. This CDR3 has 14 amino acids. Trimming removed 3 bases from V and 3 bases from J, with 12 bases in between. Germline V gives CDR1 MDHEN, CDR2 SYDVKM. Written as DNA, the CDR3 is TGTGCCAGCAGTTTTGGGTTCGTAATCTACGAGCAGTACTTC. Encoded protein: CASSFGFVIYEQYF.

This clonotype has only a few counts. The chain recombines TRBV6-1 with TRBJ1-5; D remains unclear. The V and J ends lost 8 bases and 2 bases respectively, with 10 bases between them. This CDR3 has 13 residues. Per the germline V gene, CDR1 is MNHNS and CDR2 is SASEGT. The CDR3 is CASSGVGNQPQHF. CDR3 bases: TGTGCCAGCTCCGGGGTGGGCAATCAGCCCCAGCATTTT.

This clonotype came up a few times. The chain carries TRBV5-1 and TRBJ2-7; no clear D gene. V lost 6 bases and J lost 5, with 6 bases in between. Germline-derived CDR1 and CDR2 are SGHRS and YFSETQ. The CDR3 spans 10 residues. Here the CDR3 reads CASIDNEQYF. CDR3 in DNA: TGCGCCAGCATTGACAACGAGCAGTACTTC.

The genes are TRBV6-1 and TRBJ2-1; TRBD2 is a possible D gene (6 bases). The V gene's germline CDR1 is MNHNS and CDR2 SASEGT. Trimming took off 6 bases at V and 0 bases at J, with 12 bases between the two ends. CDR3 length: 15 amino acids. The DNA for the CDR3 is TGTGCCAGCAGAAAACTAGCTGTCTCCTACAATGAGCAGTTCTTC. Translated: CASRKLAVSYNEQFF.

The sample holds a few counts of this clonotype. The rearrangement uses TRBV15 and TRBJ2-3; 8 nucleotides align to TRBD2. Germline V gene lookup returns CDR1 LNHNV and CDR2 YYDKDF (reference sequence). V shed 4 bases, J shed 4 bases, and the junction held 1 base outside the gene matches. This CDR3 spans 13 amino acids. CDR3 nucleotide sequence: TGTGCCACCAGCATCGGGGGGGCAGATACGCAGTATTTT. Its translation: CATSIGGADTQYF.